The 15 T cell receptor beta chains below all came from one sample that was sequenced in a study of T cells in pancreatic ductal adenocarcinoma. The data were produced by immunoSEQ multiplex PCR, yet TCRdb's version contains in-frame clones alone and is incomplete. Among over 90,000 clones, roughly 96% were seen once, and the ten largest hold about 3.4%. Selected pancreatic ductal adenocarcinoma patients had undergone surgery without neoadjuvant therapy. Material: PBMCs. The receptor source for this set is a human donor with pancreatic ductal adenocarcinoma.

This sequence joins TRBV6-5 and TRBJ1-5, with 7 bases matching TRBD1. CDR1 and CDR2 from the germline V gene are MNHEY and SVGAGI. The V and J ends lost 6 bases and 6 bases, in that order; junction bases with no gene match: 8. This CDR3 comprises 14 residues. The CDR3 reads CASSEDRASQPQHF. The CDR3 coding sequence is TGTGCCAGCAGCGAAGACAGGGCCTCTCAGCCCCAGCATTTT.

V gene TRBV29-1 combines with J gene TRBJ2-3; no clear D. With 2 bases removed from V and 1 base from J, the gap between germline ends came to 10 bases. CDR3 length: 14 amino acids. Germline V gene lookup returns CDR1 SQVTM and CDR2 ANQGSEA. The CDR3 sequence is CSVELDHGTDTQYF. The DNA for the CDR3 is TGCAGCGTTGAACTAGATCACGGCACAGATACGCAGTATTTT.

The chain links TRBV7-9 to TRBJ2-7, with TRBD1 as a possible D gene (5 bases). This CDR3 comprises 13 residues. The ends were cut back, 10 bases at V and 2 bases at J, with 15 bases in the middle. Germline V gives CDR1 SEHNR, CDR2 FQNEAQ (reference sequence). The CDR3, as DNA: TGTGCCACCAGGGCCTGGCATACCTACGAGCAGTACTTC. Translated: CATRAWHTYEQYF.

The chain recombines TRBV10-3 with TRBJ2-7; D is possibly TRBD1 (6 bases). CDR1 is ENHRY, CDR2 SYGVKD, per germline. V lost 7 bases, J lost 2 bases, and 12 bases lay in between. The CDR3 runs 13 residues. The DNA for the CDR3 is TGTGCCATCATGCGTCAGGGGACCTACGAGCAGTACTTC. It encodes CAIMRQGTYEQYF.

The rearrangement links TRBV9 to TRBJ2-1; 12 bases are shared with TRBD2. Germline-derived CDR1 and CDR2 are SGDLS and YYNGEE. J lost 4 bases, V lost 0 bases, and 11 bases had no gene match. The CDR3 extends over 19 amino acids. The CDR3 sequence: CASSVATGTSGPKYNEQFF. The CDR3 DNA sequence: TGTGCCAGCAGCGTAGCTACTGGGACTAGCGGGCCAAAGTACAATGAGCAGTTCTTC.

This clone was found once. The rearrangement joins TRBV6-1 to TRBJ2-5, with 8 bases that match TRBD1. The CDR3 extends over 15 amino acids. With 1 base clipped from V and 5 bases from J, the junction kept 6 bases outside the gene matches. Looked up from germline, CDR1 is MNHNS and CDR2 is SASEGT. The CDR3 DNA is TGTGCCAGCAGTGAAGGAACAGGGGGATTGGAGACCCAGTACTTC. It is translated as CASSEGTGGLETQYF.

This clone was detected only once. The chain couples TRBV11-2 to TRBJ2-5; 14 bases line up with TRBD2. CDR1 SGHAT and CDR2 FQNNGV come from the germline V gene. The CDR3 is made up of 17 amino acids. The CDR3 coding sequence is TGTGCAACCCACCGGGGGACTAGCGGGAGTGGTCAAGAGACCCAGTACTTC. Its protein is CATHRGTSGSGQETQYF. The full variable domain, its missing parts supplied by reference TRBV11-2 and TRBJ2-5, is EAGVAQSPRYKIIEKRQSVAFWCNPISGHATLYWYQQILGQGPKLLIQFQNNGVVDDSQLPKDRFSAERLKGVDSTLKIQPAKLEDSAVYLCATHRGTSGSGQETQYFGPGTRLLVL.

The chain carries TRBV7-9 and TRBJ2-3, with D perhaps matching TRBD2 (6 bases). The V end lost 2 bases, the J end lost 3 bases, and 9 bases lay between the germline ends. The germline gives CDR1 SEHNR, CDR2 FQNEAQ (reference sequence). The CDR3 length is 14 residues. The CDR3 sequence: CASSLLGTTDTQYF. CDR3 DNA sequence: TGTGCCAGCAGCTTATTGGGGACTACAGATACGCAGTATTTT.

The genes are TRBV7-9 and TRBJ1-1; D is uncertain. V was pared by 3 bases and J by 7 bases, with 6 bases between. The CDR3 runs to 11 residues. Germline lookup yields CDR1 SEHNR and CDR2 FQNEAQ (reference sequence). The CDR3 nucleotides are TGTGCCAGCAGCTTGCAGGTTGAAGCTTTCTTT. It translates to CASSLQVEAFF.

In its sample, this clone was seen once. This sequence joins TRBV6-5 and TRBJ2-3, with 13 bases lining up with TRBD2. The germline CDR1 and CDR2 sequences are MNHEY and SVGAGI. The CDR3 consists of 16 residues. V gave up 4 bases and J gave up 4 bases; unmatched junction bases: 5. CDR3 amino acids: CASSLGLAGSADTQYF. As DNA, the CDR3 is TGTGCCAGCAGTTTGGGACTAGCGGGGAGCGCAGATACGCAGTATTTT.

The chain joins TRBV29-1 to TRBJ2-3; D is perhaps TRBD2 (6 bases). Trimming took off 4 bases at V and 2 bases at J, with 13 bases between the two ends. The germline V gene encodes CDR1 SQVTM and CDR2 ANQGSEA. CDR3 size: 14 residues. The CDR3: CSVAPGSPTDTQYF. The CDR3 DNA follows: TGCAGCGTTGCCCCCGGGAGTCCCACAGATACGCAGTATTTT.

The gene calls are TRBV5-1 and TRBJ2-2; D unresolved. Germline-derived CDR1 and CDR2 are SGHRS and YFSETQ. Trimming removed 2 bases from V and 0 bases from J, with 8 bases in between. The CDR3 is 15 amino acids. The CDR3 DNA reads as TGCGCCAGCAGCTTACACTACTCGAACACCGGGGAGCTGTTTTTT. Translated: CASSLHYSNTGELFF.

The rearrangement uses TRBV5-6 and TRBJ2-5; a weak D match, TRBD2 (5 bases). Deletions cut 0 bases from V and 5 bases from J, with 11 bases between. In germline, CDR1 is SGHDT, CDR2 YYEEEE. The CDR3 length is 14 residues. CDR3 DNA: TGTGCCAGCAGCTTGGGAAGCTGGGAGGAGACCCAGTACTTC. This codes for CASSLGSWEETQYF.

CDR3 sequence (DNA): TGTGCCAGTAGTATACGGCGGGAGTTAGTAGAGACCCAGTACTTC. It yields the protein CASSIRRELVETQYF. This chain links TRBV19 with TRBJ2-5; TRBD2 agrees at 7 bases. CDR3 size: 15 residues. V lost 2 bases, J lost 4 bases, and 7 bases stayed unmatched. Germline-derived CDR1 and CDR2 are LNHDA and SQIVND (reference sequence).

This chain links TRBV13 with TRBJ2-7; the match to TRBD1 covers 7 bases. Trimming at V came to 6 bases and at J to 5 bases, leaving 7 bases not matched to a gene. This CDR3 region has 13 residues. The germline V gene encodes CDR1 PRHDT and CDR2 FYEKMQ (reference sequence). The CDR3 region is CASRGDSTHEQYF. CDR3 bases: TGTGCCAGCAGGGGGGACAGTACCCACGAGCAGTACTTC.